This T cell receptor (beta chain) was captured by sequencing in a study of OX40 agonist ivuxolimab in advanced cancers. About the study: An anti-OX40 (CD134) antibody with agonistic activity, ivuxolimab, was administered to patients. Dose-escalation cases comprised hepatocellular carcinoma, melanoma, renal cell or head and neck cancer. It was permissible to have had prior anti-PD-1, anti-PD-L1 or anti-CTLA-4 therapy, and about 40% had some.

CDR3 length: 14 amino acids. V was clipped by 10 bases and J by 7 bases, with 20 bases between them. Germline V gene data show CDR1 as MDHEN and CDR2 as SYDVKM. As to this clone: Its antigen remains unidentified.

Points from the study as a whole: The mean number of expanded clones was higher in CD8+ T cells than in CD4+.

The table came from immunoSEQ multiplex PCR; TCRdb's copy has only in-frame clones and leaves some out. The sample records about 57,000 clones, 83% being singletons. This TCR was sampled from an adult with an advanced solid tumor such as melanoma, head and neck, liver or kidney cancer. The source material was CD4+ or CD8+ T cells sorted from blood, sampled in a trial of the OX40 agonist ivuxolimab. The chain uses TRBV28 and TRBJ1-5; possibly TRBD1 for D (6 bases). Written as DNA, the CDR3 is TGTGCCACCCGAGATCCGGGGGCGATACAGCCCCAGCATTTT. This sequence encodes CATRDPGAIQPQHF.